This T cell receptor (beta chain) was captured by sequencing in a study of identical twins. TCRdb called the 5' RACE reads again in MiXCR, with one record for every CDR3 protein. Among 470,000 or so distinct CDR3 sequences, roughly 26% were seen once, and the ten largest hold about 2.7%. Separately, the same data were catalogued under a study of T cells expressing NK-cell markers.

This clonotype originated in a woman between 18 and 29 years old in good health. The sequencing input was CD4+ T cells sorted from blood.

CDR3 loop: CASSTGSNSPLHF. The CDR3 DNA sequence: TGTGCCAGCTCGACAGGGTCAAATTCACCCCTCCACTTT. This chain links TRBV18 with TRBJ1-6; 7 bases agree with TRBD1. The ends lost 6 bases at V and 7 bases at J; junction bases unmatched: 3. The V gene's germline CDR1 is KGHSH and CDR2 LQKENI. The CDR3 contains 13 residues.